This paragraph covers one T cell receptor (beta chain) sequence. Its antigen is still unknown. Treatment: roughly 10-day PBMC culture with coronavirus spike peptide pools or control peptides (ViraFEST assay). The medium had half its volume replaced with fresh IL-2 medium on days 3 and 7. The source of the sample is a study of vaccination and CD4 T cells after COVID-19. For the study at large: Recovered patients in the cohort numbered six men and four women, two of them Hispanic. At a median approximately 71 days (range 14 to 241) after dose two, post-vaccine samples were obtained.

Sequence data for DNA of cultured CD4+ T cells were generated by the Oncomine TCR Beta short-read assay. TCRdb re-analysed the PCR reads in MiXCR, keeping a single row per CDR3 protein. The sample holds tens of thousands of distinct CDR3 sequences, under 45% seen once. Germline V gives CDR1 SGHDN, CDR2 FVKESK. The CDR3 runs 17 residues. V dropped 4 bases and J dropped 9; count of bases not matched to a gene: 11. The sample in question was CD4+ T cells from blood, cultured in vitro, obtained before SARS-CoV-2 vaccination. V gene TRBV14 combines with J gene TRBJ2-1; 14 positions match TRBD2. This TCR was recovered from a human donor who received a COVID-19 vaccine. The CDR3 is CASSLRTSGGSRGEQFF. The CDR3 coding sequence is TGTGCCAGCAGCCTACGGACTAGCGGGGGGAGCCGCGGTGAGCAGTTCTTC.